The clone carrying this T cell receptor (beta chain) was observed once. The source of the sample is a study of blood T cell repertoires in COVID-19. Study-level information: COVID-19 samples, acute and convalescent, were from the United States, Italy and Spain.

The CDR3 consists of 14 residues. Germline CDR1 SGHAT, CDR2 FQNNGV. The germline V and J ends were trimmed by 4 bases and 5 bases, with 14 bases remaining between them. In the authors' methods: Reference gene primer amplification gave estimated nucleated cell counts. Sequencing used immunoSEQ multiplex PCR; TCRdb keeps in-frame clones, though not all of them. V, J and clone size reflect that table, while D and trimming were determined from the DNA. Among around 82,000 clones listed, about 88% were seen once. The chain combines TRBV11-2 with TRBJ2-5; D not resolved. The sequence was obtained from a man between 65 and 85 years old with active or convalescent COVID-19. Material for sequencing was peripheral blood. This CDR3 reads CASSSSSVMETQYF. The CDR3 coding sequence is TGTGCCAGCAGCTCATCAAGCGTCATGGAGACCCAGTACTTC. The full variable domain, in which reference TRBV11-2 and TRBJ2-5 provide the parts outside the CDR3, is EAGVAQSPRYKIIEKRQSVAFWCNPISGHATLYWYQQILGQGPKLLIQFQNNGVVDDSQLPKDRFSAERLKGVDSTLKIQPAKLEDSAVYLCASSSSSVMETQYFGPGTRLLVL.